This TCR beta chain was profiled in a study of T cell responses to AZD1222 COVID-19 vaccine. General study points: Clonal diversity was possibly underestimated, and white British individuals and females predominated among donors. Receipt of two AZD1222 doses was followed by a rise in Spike-specific TCR breadth and depth. Nearly half of spike-specific TCRs reportedly target variant regions that are unmutated in the B.1.351 and B.1.1.7 variants. Repertoire sampling occurred only after the peak T cell response.

This clone is a singleton in its sample. The antigen is not known. Sequenced by immunoSEQ multiplex PCR; TCRdb stores in-frame clones only, minus some. The sample has roughly 130,000 clones; 86% are singletons. The V segment lost 5 bases and the J segment 3 bases; nucleotides outside the gene matches: 6. The CDR3 consists of 15 residues. The germline V gene has CDR1 SEHNR and CDR2 FQNEAQ (reference sequence). Sequences were derived from peripheral blood, sampled on day 0 of AZD1222 vaccination. V is TRBV7-9 and J is TRBJ1-5, with 8 bases fitting TRBD1. The origin of this receptor is an adult in good health. The CDR3 DNA sequence: TGTGCCAGCAGCCCGGGACAGGTGAACAATCAGCCCCAGCATTTT. This sequence encodes CASSPGQVNNQPQHF. Full variable domain (rest looked up from reference TRBV7-9 and TRBJ1-5): DTGVSQNPRHKITKRGQNVTFRCDPISEHNRLYWYRQTLGQGPEFLTYFQNEAQLEKSRLLSDRFSAERPKGSFSTLEIQRTEQGDSAMYLCASSPGQVNNQPQHFGDGTRLSIL.